The 27 T cell receptor beta chains below all came from one sample that was sequenced in a study of CD8 T cells in Susac syndrome. RNA was extracted with the RNeasy kit, and a quantity of about 0.5 to 1 ug was reverse transcribed using random hexamers. TCRdb re-derived calls from the immunoSEQ multiplex PCR reads in MiXCR, one entry per CDR3 protein. The table includes 250,000 to 350,000 distinct CDR3 sequences, about 92% detected once. The sample taken for sequencing was CD4+ T cells from PBMCs. Receptor source: a human donor with multiple sclerosis.

The rearrangement links TRBV7-3 to TRBJ2-3, with D maybe TRBD1 (6 bases). Germline lookup yields CDR1 SGHTA and CDR2 FQGTGA. With 2 bases removed from V and 3 bases from J, the gap between germline ends came to 21 bases. CDR3 length: 18 residues. The CDR3 reads CASSLEGVGATGTDTQYF. The DNA for the CDR3 is TGTGCCAGCAGCTTAGAGGGGGTTGGAGCGACGGGAACAGATACGCAGTATTTT.

The CDR3 spells CASSPPGLAGTNEQFF. In nucleotides, the CDR3 is TGTGCCAGCTCACCACCGGGACTAGCGGGAACCAATGAGCAGTTCTTC. V gene TRBV18 combines with J gene TRBJ2-1, with 13 positions matching TRBD2. V dropped 0 bases and J dropped 6; count of bases not matched to a gene: 2. There are 16 residues in the CDR3. The germline V gene encodes CDR1 KGHSH and CDR2 LQKENI.

This clonotype was seen only a few times. The chain recombines TRBV6-2 or TRBV6-3 with TRBJ2-7; D is undetermined. CDR3 length equals 13 residues. The germline gives CDR1 MNHEY, CDR2 SVGEGT. The V gene lost 2 bases and the J gene lost 0 bases, with 5 bases spanning the gap. CDR3 nucleotide sequence: TGTGCCAGCAGTTACCCGATCTCCTACGAGCAGTACTTC. Its translation is CASSYPISYEQYF.

J is TRBJ2-1 and V is TRBV9; the D gene is possibly TRBD1 (6 bases). Trimming shortened V by 4 bases and J by 5 bases, and 22 bases separated the two germline ends. The germline gives CDR1 SGDLS, CDR2 YYNGEE. This CDR3 is built from 17 residues. The CDR3 nucleotides read TGTGCCAGCAGCCGCACCGCGACAGGCCGAATCGACAATGAGCAGTTCTTC. This codes for CASSRTATGRIDNEQFF.

A single count supports this clonotype. CDR3 amino acids: CASSLRGVPTGNTIYF. DNA of the CDR3: TGTGCCAGCAGTTTACGCGGGGTCCCGACCGGAAACACCATATATTTT. The chain employs TRBV12-3 or TRBV12-4 and TRBJ1-3; D is undetermined. The length of the CDR3 is 16 residues. V gave up 2 bases and J gave up 4 bases, with 15 bases separating them.

The chain recombines TRBV6-2 or TRBV6-3 with TRBJ1-5, with D uncertain. The CDR3 has 14 amino acids. CDR1 and CDR2 (germline): MNHEY, SVGEGT. Trimming took off 7 bases at V and 7 bases at J, with 17 bases between the two ends. CDR3 region: CASTYGVSEQPQHF. The CDR3 region has the DNA TGTGCCAGCACCTACGGAGTCTCGGAGCAGCCCCAGCATTTT.

The V gene is TRBV4-1, the J gene TRBJ1-4; D is ambiguous. V was clipped by 0 bases and J by 4 bases, with 9 bases between them. The germline V gene encodes CDR1 MGHRA and CDR2 YSYEKL. There are 15 residues in the CDR3. CDR3 protein: CASSQDTGDNEKLFF. The CDR3 bases are TGCGCCAGCAGCCAAGATACCGGGGATAATGAAAAACTGTTTTTT.

This chain connects TRBV6-5 to TRBJ2-7; tentatively, D is TRBD2 (5 bases). CDR1 and CDR2 from the germline V gene are MNHEY and SVGAGI. V lost 0 bases, J lost 5 bases, and 14 bases lay in between. The CDR3 is made up of 15 amino acids. The CDR3 is CASSYSFRGAHEQYF. The CDR3 DNA reads as TGTGCCAGCAGTTACTCATTTCGGGGAGCCCACGAGCAGTACTTC.

This chain joins TRBV12-5 and TRBJ2-2, with 9 bases that match TRBD2. V gave up 0 bases and J gave up 7 bases; unmatched junction bases: 9. CDR3 length equals 17 residues. Looked up from germline, CDR1 is LGHNT and CDR2 is FRNRAP. CDR3 DNA sequence: TGTGCTAGTGGTTTGGTTAGCGGGAGCCTGGCTATCGGGGAGCTGTTTTTT. It codes for CASGLVSGSLAIGELFF.

V usage is TRBV14 and J usage is TRBJ1-1; D call uncertain. Trimming left V 0 bases short and J 4 bases short, with 15 bases between. The CDR3 runs to 16 residues. Germline V CDR1 and CDR2: SGHDN, FVKESK. The DNA for the CDR3 is TGTGCCAGCAGCCAAGATTTACTCGGAGCCGGCACTGAAGCTTTCTTT. It is translated as CASSQDLLGAGTEAFF.

The chain recombines TRBV2 with TRBJ1-1; D is ambiguous. The CDR3 covers 16 residues. Trimming removed 4 bases from V and 0 bases from J, with 15 bases in between. CDR1 is SNHLY and CDR2 is FYNNEI in the germline V gene. DNA for the CDR3: TGTGCCAGCAGTGCTCCCCCTGCGGCCATGAACACTGAAGCTTTCTTT. It codes for CASSAPPAAMNTEAFF.

The rearrangement uses TRBV11-2 and TRBJ2-6, with 7 nucleotides matching TRBD1. Germline-derived CDR1 and CDR2 are SGHAT and FQNNGV. Trimming took 8 bases from V and 0 from J; bases not matched to a gene: 13. The CDR3 is 18 amino acids. The CDR3 region has the DNA TGTGCCAGCCTCCCTGGGTACAGGGGATCCTCTGGGGCCAACGTCCTGACTTTC. It is translated as CASLPGYRGSSGANVLTF.

This clonotype was counted between two and nine times. The chain is built from TRBV11-2 and TRBJ2-1, with 11 bases matching TRBD2. Trimming took 1 base from V and 10 from J; bases not matched to a gene: 9. In germline, CDR1 is SGHAT, CDR2 FQNNGV. The CDR3 length is 16 residues. CDR3 nucleotides: TGTGCCAGCAGCTTAGTAGCGGGGGGGCGGGAACGGGAGCAGTTCTTC. This encodes CASSLVAGGREREQFF.

To note about this clonotype: A read error may account for a junction end that differs from germline. The chain carries TRBV7-7 and TRBJ2-2; a weak D match, TRBD2 (5 bases). The CDR3 extends over 15 amino acids. Germline V gene lookup returns CDR1 SSHAT and CDR2 FNYEAQ (reference sequence). The CDR3 DNA reads as TGTGCTAGCAGCTTGGCGGGTCTCAACACCGGGGAGCTGTTTTTT. It is translated as CASSLAGLNTGELFF.

The rearrangement uses TRBV20-1 and TRBJ2-3, with D maybe TRBD2 (7 bases). V was clipped by 5 bases and J by 2 bases, with 20 bases between them. Germline CDR1 DFQATT, CDR2 SNEGSKA (reference sequence). The CDR3 length is 16 residues. The CDR3 is CSARGGWEGPTDTQYF. In DNA form, the CDR3 reads TGCAGTGCTCGAGGGGGGTGGGAGGGCCCCACAGATACGCAGTATTTT.

The chain employs TRBV20-1 and TRBJ2-7; D remains unclear. The length of the CDR3 is 12 residues. Germline values: CDR1 DFQATT, CDR2 SNEGSKA (reference sequence). V was cut by 6 bases and J by 4 bases, with 13 bases left in between. CDR3 in amino acids: CSARKSNYEQYF. The CDR3 DNA sequence: TGCAGTGCCCGGAAGAGTAATTACGAGCAGTACTTC.

The chain joins TRBV29-1 to TRBJ1-1, with no clear D. The CDR3 contains 11 residues. Per germline, CDR1 SQVTM and CDR2 ANQGSEA. V lost 4 bases and J 1 base, leaving 4 bases between the germline ends. CDR3 loop: CSVGRNTEAFF. The CDR3 bases are TGCAGCGTTGGTAGGAACACTGAAGCTTTCTTT.

This sequence joins TRBV15 and TRBJ1-2, with a tentative D call TRBD1 (6 bases). CDR3 length: 15 residues. Germline-derived CDR1 and CDR2 are LNHNV and YYDKDF (reference sequence). The ends were cut back, 4 bases at V and 6 bases at J, with 18 bases in the middle. CDR3 nucleotides: TGTGCCACCAGCATAATTAGGGGGGCGGGGGATGGCTACACCTTC. It yields the protein CATSIIRGAGDGYTF.

This chain uses TRBV6-5 with TRBJ1-6; the D gene is possibly TRBD1 (5 bases). The V gene lost 2 bases and the J gene lost 7 bases, with 15 bases spanning the gap. The CDR3 is made up of 16 amino acids. Germline values: CDR1 MNHEY, CDR2 SVGAGI. CDR3 nucleotides: TGTGCCAGCAGTTACCTGGCCGCGGGGGGGAATTCACCCCTCCACTTT. Amino acids: CASSYLAAGGNSPLHF.

The count of this clonotype is one. The rearrangement links TRBV7-2 to TRBJ2-7; 7 nucleotides align to TRBD2. Germline trimming cut 3 bases from V and 7 bases from J; bases unmatched to any gene: 6. The CDR3 runs 13 residues. CDR1 and CDR2 from the germline V gene are SGHTA and FQGNSA. DNA for the CDR3: TGTGCCAGCAGCTTGGCTAGCGGAACGGAGCAGTACTTC. Its protein product is CASSLASGTEQYF.

This chain joins TRBV5-1 and TRBJ2-2, with 8 bases aligning to TRBD1. The V and J ends lost 7 bases and 4 bases, in that order; junction bases with no gene match: 6. This CDR3 is built from 14 residues. Germline CDR1 SGHRS, CDR2 YFSETQ. In nucleotides, the CDR3 is TGCGCCAGCGCGGGACAGGACGTCACCGGGGAGCTGTTTTTT. Amino acids: CASAGQDVTGELFF.

The V call is TRBV5-1, the J call TRBJ2-5; possibly TRBD2 for D (7 bases). Trimming removed 4 bases from V and 1 base from J, with 14 bases in between. Germline V gives CDR1 SGHRS, CDR2 YFSETQ. The CDR3 sequence is 15 residues long. The CDR3 sequence is CASSPRAGAQETQYF. Written as DNA, the CDR3 is TGCGCCAGCAGCCCCCGGGCGGGGGCCCAAGAGACCCAGTACTTC.

V usage is TRBV13 and J usage is TRBJ2-3, with a possible D match to TRBD1 (6 bases). The CDR3 runs to 17 residues. Germline V lookup: CDR1 PRHDT, CDR2 FYEKMQ (reference sequence). Trimming took 4 bases from V and 0 from J, leaving 17 bases between them. The CDR3 protein is CASSSRRTVSSTDTQYF. In nucleotides, the CDR3 is TGTGCCAGCAGCTCACGTCGGACAGTCAGCAGCACAGATACGCAGTATTTT.

This sequence joins TRBV20-1 and TRBJ2-7, with 8 bases matching TRBD2. Germline V gene sequence: CDR1 DFQATT, CDR2 SNEGSKA (reference sequence). CDR3 size: 15 residues. Unmatched junction bases numbered 17, after V lost 6 bases and J lost 7 bases. The CDR3 region is CSAPLLAGSLREQYF. As DNA, the CDR3 is TGCAGTGCCCCACTTCTAGCGGGCTCACTACGGGAGCAGTACTTC.

V gene TRBV20-1 combines with J gene TRBJ1-1; D is ambiguous. This CDR3 comprises 14 residues. CDR1 is DFQATT and CDR2 is SNEGSKA in the germline V gene (reference sequence). V lost 5 bases and J 8 bases, leaving 21 bases between the germline ends. CDR3 DNA sequence: TGCAGTGCTGAGGCCCTCGGGGTCCCGACGGAAGCTTTCTTT. Encoded protein: CSAEALGVPTEAFF.

This sequence joins TRBV20-1 and TRBJ1-1; 11 bases are shared with TRBD1. This CDR3 region has 16 residues. Trimming took 3 bases from V and 5 from J; bases not matched to a gene: 11. Germline CDR1 DFQATT, CDR2 SNEGSKA (reference sequence). The CDR3 loop is CSASFADRGLRTEAFF. The CDR3 DNA follows: TGCAGTGCTAGTTTTGCGGACAGGGGGCTGAGGACTGAAGCTTTCTTT.

This clonotype occurred once. This chain connects TRBV28 to TRBJ2-5; D is uncertain. The germline V and J ends were trimmed by 3 bases and 2 bases, with 13 bases remaining between them. CDR1 MDHEN and CDR2 SYDVKM come from the germline V gene. This CDR3 contains 15 residues. The CDR3 DNA follows: TGTGCCAGCAGTTTGTGGCAGTCGACGCAAGAGACCCAGTACTTC. Translation: CASSLWQSTQETQYF.